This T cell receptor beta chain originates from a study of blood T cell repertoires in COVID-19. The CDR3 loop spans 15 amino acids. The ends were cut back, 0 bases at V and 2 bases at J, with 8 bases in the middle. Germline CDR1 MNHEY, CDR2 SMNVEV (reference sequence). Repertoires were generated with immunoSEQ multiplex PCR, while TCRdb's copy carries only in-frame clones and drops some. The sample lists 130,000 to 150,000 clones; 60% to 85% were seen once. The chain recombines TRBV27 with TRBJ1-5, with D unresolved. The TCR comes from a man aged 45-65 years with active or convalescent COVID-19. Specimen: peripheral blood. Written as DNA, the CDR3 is TGTGCCAGCAGTTTATCTTGGCAGGGCAATCAGCCCCAGCATTTT. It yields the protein CASSLSWQGNQPQHF.